This T cell receptor beta chain was documented in a study of T cell repertoires in cytomegalovirus infection. Study-wide background: Through public TCR beta signatures, both CMV infection and matching HLA type were indicated.

Notes on the study in general: The study identified carriers of CMV plus the relevant HLA from cumulative public TCR beta family frequency. HLA-C-restricted CMV-specific TCR beta clonotypes prevailed in the ex vivo response.

Per the germline V gene, CDR1 is WSHSY and CDR2 is SAAADI. V shed 7 bases and J shed 2 bases, with 9 bases lying between them. CDR3 length: 13 residues. A few counts support this clonotype. Its target is unknown. TCRdb fed the reads into MiXCR, producing one record per CDR3 protein. The data contain 250,000 to 300,000 distinct CDR3 sequences, roughly 13% of them singletons. The chain has TRBV10-2 and TRBJ1-3; D gene unclear. The clonotype was recovered from a human donor in good health (CMV status not recorded). Some clones in this sample may be carry-over from other donors' samples. Material for sequencing was PBMCs. CDR3 coding DNA: TGCGCCAGCATGGACGGGGCTGGAAACACCATATATTTT. This sequence encodes CASMDGAGNTIYF.